A selection of T cell receptor beta chains follows, all from one sample in a study of blood T cell repertoires in COVID-19. TCRdb keeps only in-frame clones here, not all; method: immunoSEQ multiplex PCR. Of fewer than 40,000 clones listed, about 86% were seen once; the top ten hold roughly 5%. The sample was peripheral blood. Receptor source: a woman aged 70-85 years with active COVID-19. Each CDR3 is given with its conserved first and last residue. Fields, in order: CDR3 DNA, CDR3 protein, D gene, V gene, J gene, clone size. The D gene is left open where the match is weak. For some rows the clone size is stated as once, few or many, or as a class when expanded; others skip it.

cdr3_nt: TGTGCCAGCAGCGGACGGGACTATAAACCTGAGCAGTTCTTC; cdr3_aa: CASSGRDYKPEQFF; d_call: TRBD2; v_call: TRBV6-5; j_call: TRBJ2-1; clone_size: NA
cdr3_nt: TGTGCCAGCAGCTTAGAAAGACAGAACACTGAAGCTTTCTTT; cdr3_aa: CASSLERQNTEAFF; d_call: NA; v_call: TRBV7-8; j_call: TRBJ1-1; clone_size: NA
cdr3_nt: TGTGCCAGCAGCCCGAACGAGCTAGCGGTTTACGAGCAGTACTTC; cdr3_aa: CASSPNELAVYEQYF; d_call: TRBD2; v_call: TRBV7-9; j_call: TRBJ2-7; clone_size: once
cdr3_nt: TGTGCCAGCAGCACGGACAGGGTGAGGACAGATACGCAGTATTTT; cdr3_aa: CASSTDRVRTDTQYF; d_call: TRBD1; v_call: TRBV7-2; j_call: TRBJ2-3; clone_size: NA
cdr3_nt: TGTGCCACTAGCCGGGACAGGGGTCGCGAGCAGTACTTC; cdr3_aa: CATSRDRGREQYF; d_call: TRBD1; v_call: TRBV15; j_call: TRBJ2-7; clone_size: NA
cdr3_nt: TGTGCCAGCAGTAAAGGAGGTTACACCGGGGAGCTGTTTTTT; cdr3_aa: CASSKGGYTGELFF; d_call: NA; v_call: TRBV28; j_call: TRBJ2-2; clone_size: NA
cdr3_nt: TGTGCCAGCAGCACTAGAGGAGAGCAGTACTTC; cdr3_aa: CASSTRGEQYF; d_call: NA; v_call: TRBV6-2/TRBV6-3; j_call: TRBJ2-7; clone_size: NA
cdr3_nt: TGCGCCAGCAGTCTAATTCTTGGGATACTAGCGGGCCCCTACTACGAGCAGTACTTC; cdr3_aa: CASSLILGILAGPYYEQYF; d_call: TRBD2; v_call: TRBV23-1; j_call: TRBJ2-7; clone_size: NA
cdr3_nt: TGTGCCTGGAGTAGTGGTTTGGAGGACACTGAAGCTTTCTTT; cdr3_aa: CAWSSGLEDTEAFF; d_call: NA; v_call: TRBV30; j_call: TRBJ1-1; clone_size: once
cdr3_nt: TGTGCCAGCAGCTTGGCAGCGGGGGCCTCCTACAATGAGCAGTTCTTC; cdr3_aa: CASSLAAGASYNEQFF; d_call: TRBD2; v_call: TRBV5-4; j_call: TRBJ2-1; clone_size: once
cdr3_nt: TGTGCCAGCAGAGCTTACTTGGGGGCCCGTACGCAGTATTTT; cdr3_aa: CASRAYLGARTQYF; d_call: NA; v_call: TRBV7-2; j_call: TRBJ2-3; clone_size: NA
cdr3_nt: TGTGCCAGCAGTTTGGGACAGGGGCCGCGAAGCTATGGCTACACCTTC; cdr3_aa: CASSLGQGPRSYGYTF; d_call: TRBD1; v_call: TRBV28; j_call: TRBJ1-2; clone_size: NA
cdr3_nt: TGTGCCAGCAGACGGGACAGCTCGTATGGCTACACCTTC; cdr3_aa: CASRRDSSYGYTF; d_call: TRBD1; v_call: TRBV6-5; j_call: TRBJ1-2; clone_size: NA
cdr3_nt: TGTGCCAGCAGTCCGGTCTACAATGAGCAGTTCTTC; cdr3_aa: CASSPVYNEQFF; d_call: NA; v_call: TRBV7-2; j_call: TRBJ2-1; clone_size: NA
cdr3_nt: TGTGCCAGCAGTGACCCAAGACAGGAGAACACTGAAGCTTTCTTT; cdr3_aa: CASSDPRQENTEAFF; d_call: NA; v_call: TRBV25-1; j_call: TRBJ1-1; clone_size: NA
cdr3_nt: TGTGCCACCAGCAGGGGGACAGCCCAATCATACGAGCAGTTCTTC; cdr3_aa: CATSRGTAQSYEQFF; d_call: TRBD1; v_call: TRBV15; j_call: TRBJ2-1; clone_size: NA
cdr3_nt: TGTGCCAGCAGCTCCCGGGAGGGAGGACAGCCCCAGCATTTT; cdr3_aa: CASSSREGGQPQHF; d_call: NA; v_call: TRBV7-2; j_call: TRBJ1-5; clone_size: NA
cdr3_nt: TGTGCCAGCAGTTTGGGTCAGGGGCGGGAAAAACTGTTTTTT; cdr3_aa: CASSLGQGREKLFF; d_call: NA; v_call: TRBV27; j_call: TRBJ1-4; clone_size: NA
cdr3_nt: TGCGCCAGCAGCCAAGATAGAACAGCCTATGGCTACACCTTC; cdr3_aa: CASSQDRTAYGYTF; d_call: NA; v_call: TRBV4-1; j_call: TRBJ1-2; clone_size: NA